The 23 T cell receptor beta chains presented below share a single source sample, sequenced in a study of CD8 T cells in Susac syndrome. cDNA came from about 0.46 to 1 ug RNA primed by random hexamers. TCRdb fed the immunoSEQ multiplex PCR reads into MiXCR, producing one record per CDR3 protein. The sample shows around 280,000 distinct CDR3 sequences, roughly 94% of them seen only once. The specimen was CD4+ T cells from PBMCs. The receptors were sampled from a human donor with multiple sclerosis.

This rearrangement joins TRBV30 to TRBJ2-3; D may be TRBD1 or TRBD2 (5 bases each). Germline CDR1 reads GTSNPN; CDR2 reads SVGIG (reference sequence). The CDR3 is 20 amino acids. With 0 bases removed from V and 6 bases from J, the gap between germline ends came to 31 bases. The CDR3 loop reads CAWSVEFSLYGTPKLDTQYF. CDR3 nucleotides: TGTGCCTGGAGTGTTGAGTTCAGTTTGTACGGGACGCCGAAGTTGGATACGCAGTATTTT.

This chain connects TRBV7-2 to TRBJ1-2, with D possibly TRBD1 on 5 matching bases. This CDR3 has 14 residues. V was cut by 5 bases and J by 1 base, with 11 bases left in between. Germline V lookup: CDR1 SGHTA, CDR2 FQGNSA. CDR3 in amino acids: CASSRGAVNYGYTF. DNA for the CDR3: TGTGCCAGCAGCCGCGGGGCAGTTAACTATGGCTACACCTTC.

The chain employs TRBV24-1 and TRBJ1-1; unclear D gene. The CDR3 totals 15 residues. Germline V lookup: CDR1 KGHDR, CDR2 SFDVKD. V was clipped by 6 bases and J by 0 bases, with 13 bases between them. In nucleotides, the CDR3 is TGTGCCACCAGTCCCCGAGGAGGTGTGAACACTGAAGCTTTCTTT. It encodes CATSPRGGVNTEAFF.

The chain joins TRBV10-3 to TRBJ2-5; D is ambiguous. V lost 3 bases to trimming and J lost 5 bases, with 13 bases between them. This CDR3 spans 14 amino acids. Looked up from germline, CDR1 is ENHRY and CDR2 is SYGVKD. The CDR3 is CAISEGAGRETQYF. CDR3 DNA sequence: TGTGCCATCAGTGAAGGCGCAGGACGGGAGACCCAGTACTTC.

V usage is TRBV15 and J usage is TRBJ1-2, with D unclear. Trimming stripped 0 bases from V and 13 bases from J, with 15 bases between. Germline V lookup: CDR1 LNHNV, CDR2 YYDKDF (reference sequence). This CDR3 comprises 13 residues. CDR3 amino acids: CATSRDPRTHLTF. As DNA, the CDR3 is TGTGCCACCAGCAGAGATCCGCGGACCCACCTCACCTTC.

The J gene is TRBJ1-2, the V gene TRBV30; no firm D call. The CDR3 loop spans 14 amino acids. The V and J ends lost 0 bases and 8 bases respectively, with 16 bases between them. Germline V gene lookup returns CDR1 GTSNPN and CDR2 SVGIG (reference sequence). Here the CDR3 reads CAWSVAAGRRGYTF. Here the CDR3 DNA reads TGTGCCTGGAGTGTAGCGGCAGGCCGAAGAGGCTACACCTTC.

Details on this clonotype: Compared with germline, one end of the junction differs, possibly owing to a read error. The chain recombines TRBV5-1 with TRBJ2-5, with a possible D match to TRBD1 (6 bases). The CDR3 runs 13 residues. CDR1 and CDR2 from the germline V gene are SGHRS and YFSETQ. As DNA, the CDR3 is TGTGCCAGCAGTCCTGGGGGCAGGGAGACCCAGTACTTC. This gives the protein CASSPGGRETQYF.

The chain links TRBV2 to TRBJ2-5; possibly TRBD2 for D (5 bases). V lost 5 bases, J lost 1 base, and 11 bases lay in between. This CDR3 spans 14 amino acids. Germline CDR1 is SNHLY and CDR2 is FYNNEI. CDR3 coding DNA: TGTGCCAGCAGTCCCTTCGGGGTCCAAGAGACCCAGTACTTC. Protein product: CASSPFGVQETQYF.

CDR3 in amino acids: CASSEGFQGADTQYF. In nucleotides, the CDR3 is TGTGCCAGCAGTGAAGGCTTCCAGGGCGCAGATACGCAGTATTTT. This chain links TRBV2 with TRBJ2-3; D perhaps matches TRBD1 (5 bases). The V end was cut by 1 base, the J end by 4 bases, with 12 bases between. CDR1 SNHLY and CDR2 FYNNEI come from the germline V gene. CDR3 length: 15 amino acids.

CDR3 residues: CASSQARGTQYF. Here the CDR3 DNA reads TGTGCCAGCAGCCAAGCCCGGGGGACCCAGTACTTC. The rearrangement joins TRBV3-1 to TRBJ2-5, with D perhaps TRBD2 (5 bases). CDR3 length: 12 amino acids. Germline CDR1 is LGHDT and CDR2 is YNNKEL (reference sequence). V was cut by 1 base and J by 7 bases, with 7 bases left in between.

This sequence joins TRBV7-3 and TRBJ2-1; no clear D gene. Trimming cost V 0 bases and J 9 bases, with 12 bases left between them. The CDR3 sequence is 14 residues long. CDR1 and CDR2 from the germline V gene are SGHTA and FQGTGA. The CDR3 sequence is CASSLTTPGGEQFF. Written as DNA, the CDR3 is TGTGCCAGCAGCTTAACAACGCCCGGCGGTGAGCAGTTCTTC.

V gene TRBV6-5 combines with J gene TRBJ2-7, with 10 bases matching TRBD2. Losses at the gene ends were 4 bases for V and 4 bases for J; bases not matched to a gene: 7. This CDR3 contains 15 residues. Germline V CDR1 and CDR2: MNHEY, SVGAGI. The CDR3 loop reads CASSSWTSGKYEQYF. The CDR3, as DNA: TGTGCCAGCAGTTCGTGGACTAGCGGAAAGTACGAGCAGTACTTC.

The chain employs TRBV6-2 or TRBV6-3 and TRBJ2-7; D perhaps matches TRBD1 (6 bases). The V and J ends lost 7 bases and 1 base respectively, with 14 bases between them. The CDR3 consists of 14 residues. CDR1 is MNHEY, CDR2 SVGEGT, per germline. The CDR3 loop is CASNEPGQSYEQYF. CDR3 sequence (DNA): TGTGCCAGCAACGAACCGGGACAATCCTACGAGCAGTACTTC.

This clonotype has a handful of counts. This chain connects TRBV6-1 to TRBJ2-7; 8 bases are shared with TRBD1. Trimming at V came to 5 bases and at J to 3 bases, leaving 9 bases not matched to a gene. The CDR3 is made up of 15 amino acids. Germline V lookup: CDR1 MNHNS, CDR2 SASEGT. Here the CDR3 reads CASSYVGQGGYEQYF. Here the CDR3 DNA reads TGTGCCAGCAGTTACGTCGGACAGGGTGGCTACGAGCAGTACTTC.

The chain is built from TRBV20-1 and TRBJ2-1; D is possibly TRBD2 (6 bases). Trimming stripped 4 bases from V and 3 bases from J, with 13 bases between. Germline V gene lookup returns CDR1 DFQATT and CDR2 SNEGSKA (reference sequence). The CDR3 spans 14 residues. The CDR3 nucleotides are TGCAGTGCTAAAAGCGGGTACTACTACAATGAGCAGTTCTTC. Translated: CSAKSGYYYNEQFF.

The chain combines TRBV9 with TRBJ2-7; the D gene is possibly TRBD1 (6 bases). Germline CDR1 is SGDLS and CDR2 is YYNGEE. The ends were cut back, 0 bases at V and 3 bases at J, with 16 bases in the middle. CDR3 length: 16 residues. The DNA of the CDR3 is TGTGCCAGCAGCGTAGGGTCCGCAGGGGCGATCTACGAGCAGTACTTC. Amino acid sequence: CASSVGSAGAIYEQYF.

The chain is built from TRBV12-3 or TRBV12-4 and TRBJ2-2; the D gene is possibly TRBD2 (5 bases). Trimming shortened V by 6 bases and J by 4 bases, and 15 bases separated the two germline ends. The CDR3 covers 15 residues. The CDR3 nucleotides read TGTGCCAGCAGCCAGGACCTGGCGGGCACCGGGGAGCTGTTTTTT. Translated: CASSQDLAGTGELFF.

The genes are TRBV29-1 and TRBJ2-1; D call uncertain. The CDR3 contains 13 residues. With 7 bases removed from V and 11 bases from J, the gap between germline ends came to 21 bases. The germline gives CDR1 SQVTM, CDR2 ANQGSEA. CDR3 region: CSAGDGSLSKQFF. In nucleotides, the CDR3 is TGCAGCGCAGGCGACGGTAGTTTAAGTAAGCAGTTCTTC.

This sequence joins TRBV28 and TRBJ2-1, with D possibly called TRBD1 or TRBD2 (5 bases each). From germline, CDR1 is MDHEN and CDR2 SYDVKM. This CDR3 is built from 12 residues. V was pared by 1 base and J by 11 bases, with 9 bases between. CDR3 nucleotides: TGTGCCAGCAGTTTATCCGGGACCAAGCAGTTCTTC. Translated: CASSLSGTKQFF.

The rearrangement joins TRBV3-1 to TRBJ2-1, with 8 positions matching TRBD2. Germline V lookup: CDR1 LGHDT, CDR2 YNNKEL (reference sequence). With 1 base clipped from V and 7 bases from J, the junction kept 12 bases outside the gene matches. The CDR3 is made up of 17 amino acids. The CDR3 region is CASSQGLGLDRTNEQFF. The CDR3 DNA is TGTGCCAGCAGCCAAGGTTTGGGACTAGATCGTACGAATGAGCAGTTCTTC.

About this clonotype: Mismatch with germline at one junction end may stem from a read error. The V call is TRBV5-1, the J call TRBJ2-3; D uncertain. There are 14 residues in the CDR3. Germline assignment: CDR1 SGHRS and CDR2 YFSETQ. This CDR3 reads CASSPGPSTDTQYF. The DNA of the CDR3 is TGTGCCAGCAGCCCGGGCCCATCGACAGATACGCAGTATTTT. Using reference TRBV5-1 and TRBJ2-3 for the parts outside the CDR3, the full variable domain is KAGVTQTPRYLIKTRGQQVTLSCSPISGHRSVSWYQQTPGQGLQFLFEYFSETQRNKGNFPGRFSGRQFSNSRSEMNVSTLELGDSALYLCASSPGPSTDTQYFGPGTRLTVL.

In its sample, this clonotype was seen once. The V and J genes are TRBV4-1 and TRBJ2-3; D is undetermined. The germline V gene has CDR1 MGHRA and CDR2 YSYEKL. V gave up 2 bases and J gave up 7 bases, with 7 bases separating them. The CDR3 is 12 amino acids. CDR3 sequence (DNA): TGCGCCAGCAGCCAAAGCCTGAATACGCAGTATTTT. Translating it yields CASSQSLNTQYF.

The CDR3 DNA is TGTGCCAGCAGCCGGCCCCCCGAGCAGTACTTC. Its protein is CASSRPPEQYF. V is TRBV6-2 or TRBV6-3 and J is TRBJ2-7; D is unclear. Germline V gene lookup returns CDR1 MNHEY and CDR2 SVGEGT. V dropped 6 bases and J dropped 6 bases, with 9 bases sitting between them. The CDR3 contains 11 residues.